This T cell receptor beta chain was identified in a study of blood T cell repertoires in COVID-19 (TCRdb year 2020). With respect to the entire study: Samples from collaborators originated in the United States, Italy and Spain and spanned both the acute and convalescent phases of COVID-19. A freely available public database, intended as a resource for researchers studying the immune response to SARS-CoV-2, is where the repertoires were released. Deeply sampled blood TCRbeta repertoires from subjects exposed to, actively infected with, or recovered from COVID-19 were included in the dataset. HLA class I and class II types, where available, came from metadata supplied by the sample provider rather than from assay-based typing. A de-identified subject ID, COVID-19 status, age in years and sex were almost always included in the sample metadata. The material from the prospective study consisted of cDNA or gDNA derived from T cells, B-cell-depleted T cells, or PBMCs. The samples were drawn from the first 160 participants of the ongoing ImmuneRACE study and from 950 to 1,500 subjects provided by 6 global collaborators.

Of note for this clone: Its antigen has not been determined. No qualities accompany the bases; no much larger clone lies one base away.

TCRbeta CDR3 regions were amplified from genomic DNA by means of the immunoSEQ Assay, a bias-controlled multiplex PCR. Turning to the authors' computational methods: Nucleated cell counts per sample were estimated from amplification of reference gene primers within the assay. Sequence reads were collapsed and filtered to measure the absolute abundance of every unique TCRbeta CDR3 rearrangement. For each sample, productive Simpson clonality was calculated as the square root of Simpson's diversity index across productive rearrangements. The source is immuneACCESS, and TCRdb retained only in-frame sequences with V and J called. Part of the clones is not carried over; for the studies checked, unresolved V genes explain less than half of this, and the remainder is unexplained. Clone size and V and J calls were adopted from that table, with D and trimming inferred from the DNA. Counted in this sample were about 150,000 clones; around 80% of them appeared once. The leading ten clones occupy roughly 15% of the sample.

The collaborating institutions used their own protocols to collect whole blood in K2EDTA tubes. For TCRbeta analysis, collaborators shipped samples in one of three forms: frozen whole blood, isolated PBMCs, or DNA extracted from either of those sample types. The paper as a whole reports these results and caveats: How much clinical and demographic metadata was included differed by source and by participant, and the metadata was provided uncurated.

As encoded in the germline V gene, CDR1 is SNHLY while CDR2 is FYNNEI. Trimming leaves V shorter by 5 bases and J shorter by 1 base, with the junction holding 4 bases beyond the gene matches. From the cysteine up to the phenylalanine, the CDR3 has a length of 14 residues. Kept here is only the CDR3 DNA, which spans 42 bases and is read in frame from base 1. Sequenced sample: peripheral blood. The rearranged segments are TRBV2 and TRBJ1-2; 7 middle bases align to TRBD1. The TCR was taken from a human donor with acute or convalescent COVID-19. The donor label of this sample is uncertain. The CDR3 in this case is CASSQTGVNYGYTF. The DNA is as follows: TGTGCCAGCAGTCAAACAGGGGTTAACTATGGCTACACCTTC.